Below are 32 T cell receptor beta chains sequenced from a single sample in a study of vaccination effects on CD4 cells after COVID-19. Viral peptide pool expansion of antigen-specific CD4+ T cells preceded sequencing in the ViraFEST assay. Subsequent to a culture period of more than 9 days, CD4+ T cells were isolated. Documented for the person is a PCR-confirmed SARS-CoV-2 infection occurring between March and December 2020. TCRdb's table, derived via immunoSEQ multiplex PCR, lists solely in-frame clones and lacks some. The table includes about 26,000 clones, approximately 80% detected once. Antigens of these TCRs are unknown. The sample consisted of CD4+ T cells from PBMCs cultured with HCoV-NL63 spike peptides, taken before COVID-19 vaccination. The receptors derive from a human donor who had a prior SARS-CoV-2 infection.

The J gene is TRBJ1-1, the V gene TRBV10-3; D is uncertain. The CDR3 is made up of 15 amino acids. The V gene lost 4 bases and the J gene lost 6 bases, with 18 bases spanning the gap. In germline, CDR1 is ENHRY, CDR2 SYGVKD. CDR3 bases: TGTGCCATCAGTGCCCCCCAGGCCTCTGAGGCTGAAGCTTTCTTT. It translates to CAISAPQASEAEAFF.

The chain couples TRBV5-1 to TRBJ1-1, with D possibly TRBD1 on 5 matching bases. Germline V CDR1 and CDR2: SGHRS, YFSETQ. V lost 2 bases and J 2 bases, leaving 7 bases between the germline ends. The CDR3 loop spans 13 amino acids. The CDR3, as DNA: TGCGCCAGCAGCTTCCAGGGAAACACTGAAGCTTTCTTT. Its protein is CASSFQGNTEAFF.

The chain carries TRBV7-2 and TRBJ1-2, with D unresolved. Trimming cost V 10 bases and J 5 bases, with 17 bases left between them. Germline loops: CDR1 SGHTA, CDR2 FQGNSA. The CDR3 extends over 13 amino acids. CDR3 amino acids: CATSPTAPYGYTF. The CDR3 nucleotides are TGTGCCACCTCCCCGACCGCGCCGTATGGCTACACCTTC.

The gene calls are TRBV7-3 and TRBJ2-2; D uncertain. Germline V gene data show CDR1 as SGHTA and CDR2 as FQGTGA. CDR3 length: 15 amino acids. Trimming took 3 bases from V and 0 from J, leaving 8 bases between them. This CDR3 reads CASSLGKSNTGELFF. CDR3 bases: TGTGCCAGCAGCTTGGGCAAATCGAACACCGGGGAGCTGTTTTTT.

The chain couples TRBV4-1 to TRBJ2-7; D not resolved. Trimming took off 1 base at V and 1 base at J, with 11 bases between the two ends. The length of the CDR3 is 15 residues. Germline CDR1 and CDR2: MGHRA and YSYEKL. This CDR3 is CASSQAPTVSYEQYF. The CDR3 DNA is TGCGCCAGCAGCCAAGCGCCAACGGTATCCTACGAGCAGTACTTC.

J is TRBJ2-1 and V is TRBV18, with 9 bases matching TRBD1. The V gene's germline CDR1 is KGHSH and CDR2 LQKENI. V was pared by 2 bases and J by 6 bases, with 2 bases of the junction left unmatched. CDR3 length: 14 amino acids. The chain's CDR3 is CASSPETGGNEQFF. CDR3 in DNA: TGTGCCAGCTCACCAGAGACAGGGGGCAATGAGCAGTTCTTC.

The CDR3 bases are TGTGCCAGCAGTCAAACAGGGGCTGGGGCCAACGTCCTGACTTTC. Its protein product is CASSQTGAGANVLTF. The genes are TRBV6-1 and TRBJ2-6; 7 nucleotides agree with TRBD1. The CDR3 length is 15 residues. V gave up 5 bases and J gave up 2 bases; unmatched junction bases: 3. Germline CDR1 MNHNS, CDR2 SASEGT.

The CDR3 DNA is TGTGCCAGCAAACTAGCGGAGAGCTCCTACAATGAGCAGTTCTTC. Translated, it gives CASKLAESSYNEQFF. J is TRBJ2-1 and V is TRBV2; 8 bases are a match to TRBD2. The V segment lost 7 bases and the J segment 0 bases; nucleotides outside the gene matches: 5. CDR3 length: 15 amino acids. Per the germline V gene, CDR1 is SNHLY and CDR2 is FYNNEI.

This chain's CDR3 is CASSPGATNEKLFF. CDR3 nucleotide sequence: TGTGCCAGCTCACCAGGGGCAACTAATGAAAAACTGTTTTTT. The V and J genes are TRBV18 and TRBJ1-4; D not resolved. This CDR3 spans 14 amino acids. In germline, CDR1 is KGHSH, CDR2 LQKENI. Between the trimmed V and J ends, which lost 2 bases and 0 bases, there was a span of 4 bases.

This clone showed up just once. V usage is TRBV15 and J usage is TRBJ2-2; D perhaps matches TRBD1 (5 bases). The germline CDR1 and CDR2 sequences are LNHNV and YYDKDF (reference sequence). The length of the CDR3 is 17 residues. V was trimmed by 0 bases and J by 2 bases, leaving 13 bases between them. The CDR3 coding sequence is TGTGCCACCAGCAGAGATTCTCAGGGTCATAACACCGGGGAGCTGTTTTTT. Encoded protein: CATSRDSQGHNTGELFF.

The CDR3 DNA reads as TGTGCCAGCAGTTTACACCTGACTAGCGGGGGGGAGTATTTT. Its protein is CASSLHLTSGGEYF. The V call is TRBV27, the J call TRBJ2-3; 14 bases map to TRBD2. V lost 2 bases, J lost 13 bases, and 5 bases stayed unmatched. This CDR3 has 14 amino acids. CDR1 MNHEY and CDR2 SMNVEV come from the germline V gene (reference sequence).

This clone has only one observation. CDR3 coding DNA: TGTGCCACCAGTGATCCATTAACCTACGAGCAGTACTTC. It is translated as CATSDPLTYEQYF. V is TRBV24-1 and J is TRBJ2-7; D unresolved. Germline V gene sequence: CDR1 KGHDR, CDR2 SFDVKD. The CDR3 has 13 residues. The V end was cut by 3 bases, the J end by 2 bases, with 7 bases between.

A single count supports this clone. The chain has TRBV5-6 and TRBJ2-3; 9 positions match TRBD2. Germline CDR1 reads SGHDT; CDR2 reads YYEEEE. J lost 4 bases, V lost 2 bases, and 8 bases had no gene match. The length of the CDR3 is 16 residues. The CDR3: CASSFIAGAGSDTQYF. In DNA form, the CDR3 reads TGTGCCAGCAGCTTTATAGCGGGGGCGGGTTCAGATACGCAGTATTTT.

The CDR3 here is CSARGGGEQYF. The CDR3, as DNA: TGCAGTGCTAGAGGGGGGGGCGAGCAGTACTTC. The V call is TRBV20-1, the J call TRBJ2-7; 7 nucleotides line up with TRBD2. Looked up from germline, CDR1 is DFQATT and CDR2 is SNEGSKA (reference sequence). With V trimmed by 1 base and J by 6 bases, 0 bases remained unmatched. The CDR3 has 11 amino acids.

This clone has just a few counts. The rearrangement uses TRBV2 and TRBJ1-6; unclear D gene. The V end lost 8 bases, the J end lost 9 bases, and 14 bases lay between the germline ends. The CDR3 is 13 amino acids. Germline CDR1 and CDR2: SNHLY and FYNNEI. The CDR3 is CASLVGWGSPLHF. CDR3 in DNA: TGTGCCAGCCTCGTGGGCTGGGGTTCACCCCTCCACTTT. Together with reference TRBV2 and TRBJ1-6, the CDR3 gives the full variable domain: EPEVTQTPSHQVTQMGQEVILRCVPISNHLYFYWYRQILGQKVEFLVSFYNNEISEKSEIFDDQFSVERPDGSNFTLKIRSTKLEDSAMYFCASLVGWGSPLHFGNGTRLTVT.

J is TRBJ2-1 and V is TRBV25-1; tentatively, D is TRBD2 (6 bases). Germline assignment: CDR1 MGHDK and CDR2 SYGVNS. Trimming took 8 bases from V and 4 from J, leaving 15 bases between them. There are 14 residues in the CDR3. The CDR3: CASGSPGVYNEQFF. CDR3 coding DNA: TGTGCCAGCGGGTCCCCGGGAGTATACAATGAGCAGTTCTTC.

The chain couples TRBV7-2 to TRBJ2-7; D is ambiguous. The CDR3 extends over 13 amino acids. Germline loops: CDR1 SGHTA, CDR2 FQGNSA. Trimming removed 4 bases at V and 2 bases at J, with 9 bases between. CDR3 DNA sequence: TGTGCCAGCAGCTGGGCCACTACCTACGAGCAGTACTTC. Its translation is CASSWATTYEQYF.

The chain employs TRBV6-5 and TRBJ1-5, with 10 bases matching TRBD1. V shed 6 bases and J 7 bases; nucleotides not matched to a gene: 6. This CDR3 has 14 residues. The germline gives CDR1 MNHEY, CDR2 SVGAGI. The DNA of the CDR3 is TGTGCCAGCAGCGAGACAGGGGGCGGACAGCCCCAGCATTTT. It specifies CASSETGGGQPQHF.

The CDR3 loop is CASSLSRTKNASPLHF. Written as DNA, the CDR3 is TGTGCCAGCAGTCTTTCCCGGACCAAAAACGCTTCACCCCTCCACTTT. V is TRBV2 and J is TRBJ1-6; D unclear. The CDR3 consists of 16 residues. CDR1 and CDR2 from the germline V gene are SNHLY and FYNNEI. Trimming took off 5 bases at V and 9 bases at J, with 20 bases between the two ends.

This chain connects TRBV10-3 to TRBJ2-5; the D is unclear. The CDR3 loop spans 14 amino acids. The V gene's germline CDR1 is ENHRY and CDR2 SYGVKD. Deletions cut 5 bases from V and 2 bases from J, with 12 bases between. The CDR3 spells CAISLNWKQETQYF. In DNA form, the CDR3 reads TGTGCCATCAGTTTAAACTGGAAACAAGAGACCCAGTACTTC.

In DNA, the CDR3 is TGCGCCAGCAGCCAACACATAAGCAATGAGCAGTTCTTC. This translates into CASSQHISNEQFF. This sequence joins TRBV4-3 and TRBJ2-1; D unresolved. The germline V gene has CDR1 LGHNA and CDR2 YSLEER. The CDR3 is 13 amino acids. V lost 2 bases, J lost 6 bases, and 8 bases lay in between.

The CDR3 spells CASSLAQRQETQYF. CDR3 nucleotides: TGCGCCAGCAGCTTGGCGCAGCGCCAAGAGACCCAGTACTTC. The V gene is TRBV5-1, the J gene TRBJ2-5; D gene ambiguous. The CDR3 has 14 residues. Germline CDR1 reads SGHRS; CDR2 reads YFSETQ. With 0 bases removed from V and 1 base from J, the gap between germline ends came to 7 bases.

The rearrangement joins TRBV5-1 to TRBJ2-5, with a tentative D call TRBD2 (6 bases). Germline V gene lookup returns CDR1 SGHRS and CDR2 YFSETQ. Trimming pared 1 base from V and 1 base from J, leaving 17 bases between. The CDR3 has 17 residues. CDR3: CASSLLVSGGSQETQYF. DNA of the CDR3: TGCGCCAGCAGCTTGTTAGTTAGCGGAGGCTCCCAAGAGACCCAGTACTTC.

In its sample, this clone was seen a few times. This chain uses TRBV18 with TRBJ2-1, with 12 bases matching TRBD2. J gave up 3 bases and V 6 bases, and 6 bases lay outside the gene matches. CDR1 KGHSH and CDR2 LQKENI come from the germline V gene. This CDR3 has 16 amino acids. The CDR3 protein is CASSPGLAGNYNEQFF. The CDR3 nucleotides read TGTGCCAGCTCTCCTGGACTAGCGGGGAACTACAATGAGCAGTTCTTC. The full variable domain, rest sourced from reference TRBV18 and TRBJ2-1, is NAGVMQNPRHLVRRRGQEARLRCSPMKGHSHVYWYRQLPEEGLKFMVYLQKENIIDESGMPKERFSAEFPKEGPSILRIQQVVRGDSAAYFCASSPGLAGNYNEQFFGPGTRLTVL.

V usage is TRBV2 and J usage is TRBJ2-7; a weak D match, TRBD1 (5 bases). Germline assignment: CDR1 SNHLY and CDR2 FYNNEI. Deletions cut 5 bases from V and 4 bases from J, with 9 bases between. This CDR3 is 12 amino acids long. The CDR3 sequence is CASSRQQYEQYF. The CDR3 DNA reads TGTGCCAGCAGTAGACAGCAATACGAGCAGTACTTC.

The J gene is TRBJ2-3, the V gene TRBV11-2, with D unclear. The V end was cut by 5 bases, the J end by 6 bases, with 12 bases between. The CDR3 sequence is 13 residues long. From germline, CDR1 is SGHAT and CDR2 FQNNGV. The CDR3 DNA sequence: TGTGCCAGCAGCGTAGCAGTAAGGGATACGCAGTATTTT. Its translation is CASSVAVRDTQYF.

The chain has TRBV3-1 (or the pseudogene TRBV3-2) and TRBJ2-1, with D unclear. The germline V and J ends were trimmed by 1 base and 7 bases, with 5 bases remaining between them. The CDR3 sequence is 12 residues long. Germline CDR1 and CDR2: LGHDT and YNNKEL (reference sequence). The CDR3: CASSQGPNEQFF. The CDR3 nucleotides are TGTGCCAGCAGCCAAGGACCTAATGAGCAGTTCTTC.

This clone was counted only a few times. This chain uses TRBV7-3 with TRBJ2-7; TRBD1 matches 7 bases. Germline V gives CDR1 SGHTA, CDR2 FQGTGA. The CDR3 runs to 13 residues. V lost 3 bases to trimming and J lost 3 bases; unmatched junction nucleotides: 2. For the CDR3, the DNA is TGTGCCAGCAGCTTCGGGGACAGCTACGAGCAGTACTTC. As protein: CASSFGDSYEQYF.

The chain joins TRBV5-1 to TRBJ2-2; D call uncertain. The length of the CDR3 is 14 residues. Trimming shortened V by 0 bases and J by 7 bases, and 10 bases separated the two germline ends. From germline, CDR1 is SGHRS and CDR2 YFSETQ. CDR3 sequence: CASSLEGFNGELFF. The CDR3 DNA reads TGCGCCAGCAGCTTGGAAGGGTTCAACGGGGAGCTGTTTTTT.

This clone was seen a few times. The chain joins TRBV28 to TRBJ1-4; a possible D gene is TRBD1 (6 bases). The CDR3 sequence is 17 residues long. Germline CDR1 MDHEN, CDR2 SYDVKM. The V gene lost 2 bases and the J gene lost 0 bases, with 13 bases spanning the gap. CDR3 region: CASSLVGGSATNEKLFF. The CDR3 DNA follows: TGTGCCAGCAGTTTAGTCGGGGGCTCGGCAACTAATGAAAAACTGTTTTTT.

The chain links TRBV5-4 to TRBJ1-1; 7 bases are a match to TRBD1. The V segment lost 3 bases and the J segment 3 bases; nucleotides outside the gene matches: 8. The CDR3 totals 15 residues. Germline lookup yields CDR1 SGHNT and CDR2 YYREEE (reference sequence). In nucleotides, the CDR3 is TGTGCCAGCAGCTCAAAGACAGGGCTTTACACTGAAGCTTTCTTT. Translating it yields CASSSKTGLYTEAFF.

The J gene is TRBJ2-3, the V gene TRBV6-5; 8 positions match TRBD2. Germline-derived CDR1 and CDR2 are MNHEY and SVGAGI. The CDR3 is 15 amino acids. The trim removed 4 bases at V and 5 bases at J, leaving 8 bases unmatched. The CDR3 reads CASSSLGREIDTQYF. For the CDR3, the DNA is TGTGCCAGCAGTTCACTCGGGAGGGAAATAGATACGCAGTATTTT.